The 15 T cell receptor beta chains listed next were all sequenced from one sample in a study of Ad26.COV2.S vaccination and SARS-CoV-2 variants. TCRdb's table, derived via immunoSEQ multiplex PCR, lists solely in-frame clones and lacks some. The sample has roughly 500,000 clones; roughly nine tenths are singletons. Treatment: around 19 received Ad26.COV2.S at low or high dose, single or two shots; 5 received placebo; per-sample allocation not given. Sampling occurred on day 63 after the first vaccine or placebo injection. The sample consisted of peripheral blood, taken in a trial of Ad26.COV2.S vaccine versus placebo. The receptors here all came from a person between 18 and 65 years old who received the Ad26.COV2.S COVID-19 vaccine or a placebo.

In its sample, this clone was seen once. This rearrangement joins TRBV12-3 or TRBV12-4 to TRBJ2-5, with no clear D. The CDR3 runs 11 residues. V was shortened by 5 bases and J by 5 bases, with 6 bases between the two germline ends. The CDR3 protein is CASSRWETQYF. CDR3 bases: TGTGCCAGCAGTCGATGGGAGACCCAGTACTTC.

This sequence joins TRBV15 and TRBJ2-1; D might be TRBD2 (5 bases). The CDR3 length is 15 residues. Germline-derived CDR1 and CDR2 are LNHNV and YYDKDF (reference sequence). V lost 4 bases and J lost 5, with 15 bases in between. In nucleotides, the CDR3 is TGTGCCACCAGCATACCGGGGAGAAGGCACAATGAGCAGTTCTTC. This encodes CATSIPGRRHNEQFF.

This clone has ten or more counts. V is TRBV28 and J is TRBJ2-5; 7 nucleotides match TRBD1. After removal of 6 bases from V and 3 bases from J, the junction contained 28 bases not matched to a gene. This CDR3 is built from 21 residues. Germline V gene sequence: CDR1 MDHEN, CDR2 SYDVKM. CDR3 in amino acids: CASRPPRSLSSTGSSEETQYF. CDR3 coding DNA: TGTGCCAGCAGACCCCCGAGGTCCCTTTCCTCGACAGGGTCCTCTGAAGAGACCCAGTACTTC.

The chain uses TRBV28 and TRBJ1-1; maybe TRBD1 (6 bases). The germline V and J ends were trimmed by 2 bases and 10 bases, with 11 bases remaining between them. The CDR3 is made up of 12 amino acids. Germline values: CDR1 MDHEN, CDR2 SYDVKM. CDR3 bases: TGTGCCAGCAGTTTAAGAACAGGGAGAGCTTTCTTT. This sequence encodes CASSLRTGRAFF.

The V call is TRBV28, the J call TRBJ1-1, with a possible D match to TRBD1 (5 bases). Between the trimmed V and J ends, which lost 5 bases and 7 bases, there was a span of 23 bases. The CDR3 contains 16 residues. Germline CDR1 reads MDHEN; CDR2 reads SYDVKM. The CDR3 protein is CASSPLGMWRGYEAFF. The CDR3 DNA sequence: TGTGCCAGCAGTCCCCTCGGGATGTGGAGGGGTTATGAAGCTTTCTTT.

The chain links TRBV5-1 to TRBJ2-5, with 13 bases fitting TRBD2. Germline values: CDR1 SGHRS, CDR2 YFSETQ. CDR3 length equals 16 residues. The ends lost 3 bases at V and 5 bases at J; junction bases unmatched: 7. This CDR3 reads CASSSGLAGSGETQYF. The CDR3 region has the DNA TGCGCCAGCAGCTCGGGACTAGCGGGATCAGGGGAGACCCAGTACTTC.

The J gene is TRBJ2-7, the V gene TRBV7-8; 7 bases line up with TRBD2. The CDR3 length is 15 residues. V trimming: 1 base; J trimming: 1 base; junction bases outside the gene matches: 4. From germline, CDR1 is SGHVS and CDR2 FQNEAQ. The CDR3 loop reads CASSLDPGGSYEQYF. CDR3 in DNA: TGTGCCAGCAGCTTAGATCCCGGGGGGTCCTACGAGCAGTACTTC.

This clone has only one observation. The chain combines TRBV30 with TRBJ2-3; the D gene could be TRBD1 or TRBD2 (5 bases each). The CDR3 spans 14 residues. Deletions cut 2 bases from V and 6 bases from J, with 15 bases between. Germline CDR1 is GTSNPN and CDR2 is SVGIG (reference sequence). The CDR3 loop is CAWSPGTWGDTQYF. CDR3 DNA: TGTGCCTGGAGTCCTGGGACGTGGGGTGATACGCAGTATTTT. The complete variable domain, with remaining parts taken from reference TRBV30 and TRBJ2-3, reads SQTIHQWPATLVQPVGSPLSLECTVEGTSNPNLYWYRQAAGRGLQLLFYSVGIGQISSEVPQNLSASRPQDRQFILSSKKLLLSDSGFYLCAWSPGTWGDTQYFGPGTRLTVL.

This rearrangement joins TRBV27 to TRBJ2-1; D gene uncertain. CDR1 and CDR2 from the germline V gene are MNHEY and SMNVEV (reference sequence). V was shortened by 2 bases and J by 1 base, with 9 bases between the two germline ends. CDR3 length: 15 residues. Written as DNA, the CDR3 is TGTGCCAGCAGTTTACAGGCTACGTCCTACAATGAGCAGTTCTTC. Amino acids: CASSLQATSYNEQFF.

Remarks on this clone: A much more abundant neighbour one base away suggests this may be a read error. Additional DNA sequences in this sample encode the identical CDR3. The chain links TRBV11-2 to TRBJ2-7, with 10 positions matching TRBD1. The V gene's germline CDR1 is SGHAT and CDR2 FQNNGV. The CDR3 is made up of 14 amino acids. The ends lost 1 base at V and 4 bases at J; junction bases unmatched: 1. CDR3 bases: TGTGCCAGCAGCTTAGGACAGGGGGCTTACGAGCAGTACTTC. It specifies CASSLGQGAYEQYF.

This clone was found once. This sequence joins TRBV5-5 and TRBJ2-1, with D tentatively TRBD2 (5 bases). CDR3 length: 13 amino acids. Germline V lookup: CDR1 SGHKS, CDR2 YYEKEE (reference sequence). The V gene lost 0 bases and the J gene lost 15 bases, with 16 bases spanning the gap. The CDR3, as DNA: TGTGCCAGCAGCTTGGAGGCGGGTCGCGATGGGTTCTTC. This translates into CASSLEAGRDGFF.

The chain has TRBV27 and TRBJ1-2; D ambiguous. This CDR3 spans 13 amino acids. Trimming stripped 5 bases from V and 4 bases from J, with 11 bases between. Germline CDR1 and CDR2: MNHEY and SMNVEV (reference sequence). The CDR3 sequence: CASSQRAFYGYTF. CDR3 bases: TGTGCCAGCAGTCAGCGGGCCTTCTATGGCTACACCTTC.

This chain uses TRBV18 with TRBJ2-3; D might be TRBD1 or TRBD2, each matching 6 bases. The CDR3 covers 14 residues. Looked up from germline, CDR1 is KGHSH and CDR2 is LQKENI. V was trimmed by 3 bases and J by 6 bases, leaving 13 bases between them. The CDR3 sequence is CASSPWRGDDTQYF. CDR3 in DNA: TGTGCCAGCTCACCGTGGAGGGGGGACGATACGCAGTATTTT. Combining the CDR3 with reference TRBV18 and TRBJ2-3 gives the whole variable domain NAGVMQNPRHLVRRRGQEARLRCSPMKGHSHVYWYRQLPEEGLKFMVYLQKENIIDESGMPKERFSAEFPKEGPSILRIQQVVRGDSAAYFCASSPWRGDDTQYFGPGTRLTVL.

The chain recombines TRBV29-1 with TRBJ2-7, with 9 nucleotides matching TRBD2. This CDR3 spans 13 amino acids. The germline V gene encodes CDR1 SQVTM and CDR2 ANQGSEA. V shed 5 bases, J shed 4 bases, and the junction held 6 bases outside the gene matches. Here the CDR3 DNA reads TGCAGCGTTACGAGTGCGGGGGGGTACGAGCAGTACTTC. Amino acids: CSVTSAGGYEQYF.

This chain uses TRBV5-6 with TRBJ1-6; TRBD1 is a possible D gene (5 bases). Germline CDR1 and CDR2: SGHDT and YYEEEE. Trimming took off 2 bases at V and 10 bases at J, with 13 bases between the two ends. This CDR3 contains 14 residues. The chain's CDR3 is CASSFGGLESPLHF. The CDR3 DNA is TGTGCCAGCAGCTTTGGGGGTTTGGAATCACCCCTCCACTTT.